This T cell receptor (beta chain) derives from a study of blood T cell repertoires in COVID-19. Method: immunoSEQ multiplex PCR; TCRdb's copy keeps in-frame clones and lacks some. The repertoire holds about 350,000 clones, with about 90% as singletons. In germline, CDR1 is SGHRS, CDR2 YFSETQ. V dropped 2 bases and J dropped 3; count of bases not matched to a gene: 7. The CDR3 contains 15 residues. The V gene is TRBV5-1, the J gene TRBJ2-5, with TRBD1 matching over 7 bases. This receptor was identified in a woman in her thirties who had been exposed to COVID-19. Sample: PBMCs or T cells enriched from blood (not recorded which). The CDR3 spells CASSLYPGTEETQYF. The CDR3, as DNA: TGCGCCAGCAGCTTATATCCCGGGACAGAAGAGACCCAGTACTTC.